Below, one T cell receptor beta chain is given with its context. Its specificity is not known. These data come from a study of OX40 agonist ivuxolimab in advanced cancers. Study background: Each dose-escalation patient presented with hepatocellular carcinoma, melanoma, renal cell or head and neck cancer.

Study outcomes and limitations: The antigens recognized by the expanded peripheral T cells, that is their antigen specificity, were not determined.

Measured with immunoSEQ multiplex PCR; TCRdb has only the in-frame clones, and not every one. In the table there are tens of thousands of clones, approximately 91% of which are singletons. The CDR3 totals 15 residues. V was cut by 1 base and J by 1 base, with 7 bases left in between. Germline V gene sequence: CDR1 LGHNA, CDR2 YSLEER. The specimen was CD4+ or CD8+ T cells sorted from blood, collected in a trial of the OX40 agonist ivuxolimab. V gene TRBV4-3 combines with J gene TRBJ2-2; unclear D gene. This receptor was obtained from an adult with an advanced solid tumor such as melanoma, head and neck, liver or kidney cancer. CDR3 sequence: CASSQGFRNTGELFF. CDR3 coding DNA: TGCGCCAGCAGCCAAGGATTCAGGAACACCGGGGAGCTGTTTTTT.